This TCR beta chain is from a study of regulatory T cells in long-lasting Graves disease. The sample holds many counts of this clonotype. V was clipped by 2 bases and J by 1 base; unmatched bases: 5. This CDR3 spans 15 amino acids. Germline V gene lookup returns CDR1 ENHRY and CDR2 SYGVKD. The time point was: newly diagnosed GD, antithyroid drugs for less than 3 months. After RNA was extracted from PBMCs, the TCR library was made from it. CDR3-region Arm-PCR and iRepertoire HTBI primers produced the TCR beta libraries. TCRdb reprocessed the multiplex PCR reads with MiXCR, giving one entry per CDR3 protein. The sample records 400,000 to 500,000 distinct CDR3 sequences, more than 13% being singletons. The same data also contributed to another study, on T cells in Graves' hyperthyroidism and ophthalmopathy.

Here the sequenced sample was peripheral blood mononuclear cells (PBMCs), taken at new diagnosis, from a patient treated with antithyroid drugs. This chain connects TRBV10-3 to TRBJ2-7; TRBD2 matches 7 bases. The source is a woman younger than 45 with Graves disease. This CDR3 reads CAISEMLAVSYEQYF. CDR3 nucleotide sequence: TGTGCCATCAGTGAGATGCTAGCGGTTTCCTACGAGCAGTACTTC.